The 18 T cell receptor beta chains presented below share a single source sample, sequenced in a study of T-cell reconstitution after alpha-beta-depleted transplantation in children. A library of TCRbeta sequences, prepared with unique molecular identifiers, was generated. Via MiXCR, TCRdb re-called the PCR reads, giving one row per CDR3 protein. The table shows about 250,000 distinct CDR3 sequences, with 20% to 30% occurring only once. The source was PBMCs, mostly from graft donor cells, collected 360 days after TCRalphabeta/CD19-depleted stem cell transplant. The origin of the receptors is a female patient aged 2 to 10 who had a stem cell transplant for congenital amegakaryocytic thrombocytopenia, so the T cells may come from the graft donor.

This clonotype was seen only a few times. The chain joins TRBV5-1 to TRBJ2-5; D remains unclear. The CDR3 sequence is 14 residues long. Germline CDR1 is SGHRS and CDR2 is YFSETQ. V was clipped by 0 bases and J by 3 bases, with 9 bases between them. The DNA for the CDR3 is TGCGCCAGCAGCTTGGAAGTTACAGAAGAGACCCAGTACTTC. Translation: CASSLEVTEETQYF.

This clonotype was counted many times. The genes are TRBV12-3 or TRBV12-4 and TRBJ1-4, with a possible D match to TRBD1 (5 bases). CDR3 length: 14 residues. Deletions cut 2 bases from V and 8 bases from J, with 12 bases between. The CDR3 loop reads CASSLRGSWEKLFF. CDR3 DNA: TGTGCCAGCAGTTTACGGGGGAGTTGGGAAAAACTGTTTTTT.

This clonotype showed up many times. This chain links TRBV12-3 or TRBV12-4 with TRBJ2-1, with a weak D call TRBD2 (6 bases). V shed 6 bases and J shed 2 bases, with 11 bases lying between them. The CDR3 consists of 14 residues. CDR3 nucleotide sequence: TGTGCCAGCAGCCCGGGACTTGCCTACAATGAGCAGTTCTTC. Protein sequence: CASSPGLAYNEQFF.

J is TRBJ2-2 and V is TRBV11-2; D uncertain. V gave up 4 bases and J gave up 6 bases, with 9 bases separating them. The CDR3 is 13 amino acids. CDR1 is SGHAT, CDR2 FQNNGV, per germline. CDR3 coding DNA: TGTGCCAGCAGCTACCCTGCCCCCGGGGAGCTGTTTTTT. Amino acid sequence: CASSYPAPGELFF. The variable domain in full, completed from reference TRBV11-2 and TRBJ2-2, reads EAGVAQSPRYKIIEKRQSVAFWCNPISGHATLYWYQQILGQGPKLLIQFQNNGVVDDSQLPKDRFSAERLKGVDSTLKIQPAKLEDSAVYLCASSYPAPGELFFGEGSRLTVL.

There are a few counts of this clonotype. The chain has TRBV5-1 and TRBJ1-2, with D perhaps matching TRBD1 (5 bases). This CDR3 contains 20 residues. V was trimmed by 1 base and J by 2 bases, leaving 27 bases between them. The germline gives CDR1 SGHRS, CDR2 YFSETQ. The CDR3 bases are TGCGCCAGCAGCTTGCGCCTATGGGACCGCCTCTCTAGGATCAACTATGGCTACACCTTC. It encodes CASSLRLWDRLSRINYGYTF.

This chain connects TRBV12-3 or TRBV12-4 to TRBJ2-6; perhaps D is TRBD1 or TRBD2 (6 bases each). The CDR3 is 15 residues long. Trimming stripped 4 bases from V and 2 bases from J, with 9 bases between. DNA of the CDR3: TGTGCCAGCAGTTCAAGGGGGGCTGGGGCCAACGTCCTGACTTTC. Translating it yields CASSSRGAGANVLTF.

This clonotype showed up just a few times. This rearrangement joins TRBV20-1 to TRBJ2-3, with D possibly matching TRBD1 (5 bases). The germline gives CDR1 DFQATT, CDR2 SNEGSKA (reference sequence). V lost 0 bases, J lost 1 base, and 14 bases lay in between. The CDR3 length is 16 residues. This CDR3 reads CSARDQVRVGTDTQYF. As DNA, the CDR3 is TGCAGTGCTAGAGATCAAGTCAGGGTCGGCACAGATACGCAGTATTTT.

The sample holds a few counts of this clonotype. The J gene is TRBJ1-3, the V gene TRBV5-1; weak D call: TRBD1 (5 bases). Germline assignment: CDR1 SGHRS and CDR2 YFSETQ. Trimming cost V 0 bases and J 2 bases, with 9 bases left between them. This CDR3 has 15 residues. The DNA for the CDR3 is TGCGCCAGCAGCTTGGTTACGGGGGCTGGAAACACCATATATTTT. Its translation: CASSLVTGAGNTIYF.

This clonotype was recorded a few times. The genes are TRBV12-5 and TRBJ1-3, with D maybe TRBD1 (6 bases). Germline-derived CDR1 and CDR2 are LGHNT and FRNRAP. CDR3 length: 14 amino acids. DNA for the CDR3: TGTGCAACGCCCGGCGACAGGCATGGAAACACCATATATTTT. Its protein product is CATPGDRHGNTIYF.

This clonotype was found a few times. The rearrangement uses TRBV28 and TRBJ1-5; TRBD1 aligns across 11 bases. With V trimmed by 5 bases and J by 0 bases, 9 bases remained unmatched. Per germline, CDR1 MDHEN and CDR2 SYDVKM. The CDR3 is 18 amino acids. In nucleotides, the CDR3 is TGTGCCAGCAGTCTAGGGACAGGGGGACACTATAGCAATCAGCCCCAGCATTTT. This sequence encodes CASSLGTGGHYSNQPQHF. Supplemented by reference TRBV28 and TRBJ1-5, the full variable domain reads DVKVTQSSRYLVKRTGEKVFLECVQDMDHENMFWYRQDPGLGLRLIYFSYDVKMKEKGDIPEGYSVSREKKERFSLILESASTNQTSMYLCASSLGTGGHYSNQPQHFGDGTRLSIL.

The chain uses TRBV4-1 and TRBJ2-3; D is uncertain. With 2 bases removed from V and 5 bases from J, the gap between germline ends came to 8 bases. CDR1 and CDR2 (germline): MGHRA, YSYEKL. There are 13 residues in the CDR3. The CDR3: CASSQNYKDTQYF. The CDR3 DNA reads TGCGCCAGCAGCCAAAATTACAAAGATACGCAGTATTTT.

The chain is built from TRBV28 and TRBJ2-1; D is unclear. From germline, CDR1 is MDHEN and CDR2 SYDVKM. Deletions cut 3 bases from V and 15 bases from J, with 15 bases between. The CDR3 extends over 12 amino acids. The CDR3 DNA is TGTGCCAGCAGTTTTGATCCAGGCAGGTGGTTCTTC. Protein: CASSFDPGRWFF.

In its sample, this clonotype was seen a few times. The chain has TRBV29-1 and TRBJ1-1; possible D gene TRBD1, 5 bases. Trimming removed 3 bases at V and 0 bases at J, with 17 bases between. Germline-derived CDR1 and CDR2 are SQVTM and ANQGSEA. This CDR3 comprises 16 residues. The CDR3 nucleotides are TGCAGCGTTGATTACAACGGGGCAGGGATGAACACTGAAGCTTTCTTT. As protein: CSVDYNGAGMNTEAFF. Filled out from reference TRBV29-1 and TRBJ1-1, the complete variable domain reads SAVISQKPSRDICQRGTSLTIQCQVDSQVTMMFWYRQQPGQSLTLIATANQGSEATYESGFVIDKFPISRPNLTFSTLTVSNMSPEDSSIYLCSVDYNGAGMNTEAFFGQGTRLTVV.

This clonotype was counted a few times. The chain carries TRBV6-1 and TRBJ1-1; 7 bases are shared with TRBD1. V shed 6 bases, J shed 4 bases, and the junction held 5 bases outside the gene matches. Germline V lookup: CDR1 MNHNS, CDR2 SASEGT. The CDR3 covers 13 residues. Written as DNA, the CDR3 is TGTGCCAGCAGAACACAGGGGTCCACTGAAGCTTTCTTT. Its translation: CASRTQGSTEAFF.

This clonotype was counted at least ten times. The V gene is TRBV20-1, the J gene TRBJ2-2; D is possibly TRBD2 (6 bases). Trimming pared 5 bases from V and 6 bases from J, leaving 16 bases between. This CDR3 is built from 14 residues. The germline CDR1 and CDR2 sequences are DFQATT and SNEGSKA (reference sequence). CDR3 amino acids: CSAVKGLGSGELFF. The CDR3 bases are TGCAGTGCTGTAAAGGGACTTGGTTCCGGGGAGCTGTTTTTT.

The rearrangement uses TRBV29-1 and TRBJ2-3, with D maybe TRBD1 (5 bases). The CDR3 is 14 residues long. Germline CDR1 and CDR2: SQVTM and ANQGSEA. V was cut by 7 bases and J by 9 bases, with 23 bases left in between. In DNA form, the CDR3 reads TGCAGCGCCAGACAGTGGCGTAAGACGGAGACGCAGTATTTT. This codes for CSARQWRKTETQYF.

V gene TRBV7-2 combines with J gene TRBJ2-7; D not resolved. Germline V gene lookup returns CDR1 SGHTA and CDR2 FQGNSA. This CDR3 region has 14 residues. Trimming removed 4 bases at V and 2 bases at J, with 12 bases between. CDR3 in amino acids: CASSSTGGAYEQYF. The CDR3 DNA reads TGTGCCAGCAGCTCCACTGGCGGAGCCTACGAGCAGTACTTC.

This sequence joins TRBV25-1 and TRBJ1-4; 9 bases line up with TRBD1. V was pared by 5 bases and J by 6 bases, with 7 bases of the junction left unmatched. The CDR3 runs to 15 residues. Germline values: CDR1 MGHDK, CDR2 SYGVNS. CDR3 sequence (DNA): TGTGCCAGCAGTCCGTGGACAGGGGCCCATGAAAAACTGTTTTTT. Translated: CASSPWTGAHEKLFF.